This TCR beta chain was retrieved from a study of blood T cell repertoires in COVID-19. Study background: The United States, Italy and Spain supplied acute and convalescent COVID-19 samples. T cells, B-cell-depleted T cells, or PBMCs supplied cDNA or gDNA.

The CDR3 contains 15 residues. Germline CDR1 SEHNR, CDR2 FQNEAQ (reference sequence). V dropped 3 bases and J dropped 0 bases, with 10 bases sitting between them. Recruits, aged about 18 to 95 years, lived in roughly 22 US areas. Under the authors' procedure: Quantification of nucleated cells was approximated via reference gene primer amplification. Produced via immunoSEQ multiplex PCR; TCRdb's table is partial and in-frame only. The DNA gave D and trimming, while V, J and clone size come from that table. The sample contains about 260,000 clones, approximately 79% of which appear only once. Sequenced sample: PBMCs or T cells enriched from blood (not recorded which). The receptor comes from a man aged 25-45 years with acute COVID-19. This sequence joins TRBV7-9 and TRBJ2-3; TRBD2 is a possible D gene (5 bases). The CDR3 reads CASSFRGKSTDTQYF. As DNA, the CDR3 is TGTGCCAGCAGCTTTCGGGGAAAAAGCACAGATACGCAGTATTTT.